The TCR beta chain described here comes from a study of T cells after yellow fever vaccination. Whole-study results and caveats: The secondary response was weaker but peaked faster, day 5 versus 15. There was a possibility that FACS-sorted repertoires contained abundant clonotypes contaminating from the bulk population. Booster sampling recovered most clones from primary vaccination (96% CD4, approximately 90% CD8).

Many counts were recorded for this clonotype. What it binds is not known. In TCRdb, the 5' RACE reads were re-called with MiXCR into one record per CDR3 protein. The sample carries some 350,000 distinct CDR3 sequences, 7.5% to 9% recorded once. From germline, CDR1 is SGHRS and CDR2 YFSETQ. The CDR3 consists of 17 residues. The V gene lost 5 bases and the J gene lost 2 bases, with 21 bases spanning the gap. This chain links TRBV5-1 with TRBJ2-3; perhaps TRBD2 as D (7 bases). The sequencing used PBMCs, collected on the day of the first yellow fever vaccination. This TCR was recovered from a young man who received the YFV17D yellow fever vaccine. CDR3 coding DNA: TGCGCCAGCAGGCAAAACCCCGCGGGGGCCGCCACAGATACGCAGTATTTT. Its protein is CASRQNPAGAATDTQYF. Full variable domain (remainder filled in from reference TRBV5-1 and TRBJ2-3): KAGVTQTPRYLIKTRGQQVTLSCSPISGHRSVSWYQQTPGQGLQFLFEYFSETQRNKGNFPGRFSGRQFSNSRSEMNVSTLELGDSALYLCASRQNPAGAATDTQYFGPGTRLTVL.